The 21 T cell receptor beta chains presented below share a single source sample, sequenced in a study of CXCR3-negative and CXCR3-positive naive CD8 T cells. Study conclusions and caveats: The study found more hydrophobic TRB CDR3s in CXCR3-positive naive cells than in CXCR3-negative naive cells.

5' RACE that incorporated UMI labels was used to prepare the TRB cDNA libraries. After re-calling the 5' RACE reads, TCRdb lists one entry per CDR3 protein, DNA absent. In total, the table holds around 140,000 distinct CDR3 sequences. What these receptors recognize is not known. The sequencing sample was made of naive CXCR3+ CD8+ T cells from blood. Regarding subset: CD45RO-CCR7+CD27+CD95- naive CD8+ T cells expressing CXCR3 (TNR3+). All receptors derive from a human donor in good health. Some clones in this sample may be carry-over from other donors' samples.

The chain recombines TRBV27 with TRBJ2-1; TCRdb reports TRBD2, a call that lacks DNA to check it against. The CDR3 totals 15 residues. Germline assignment: CDR1 MNHEY and CDR2 SMNVEV (reference sequence). CDR3 amino acids: CASSLLAGFYNEQFF.

The chain carries TRBV30 and TRBJ2-3. The germline V gene encodes CDR1 GTSNPN and CDR2 SVGIG (reference sequence). The CDR3 runs to 14 residues. The CDR3 reads CAWSPTRATDTQYF.

The rearrangement joins TRBV2 to TRBJ2-7; absent DNA, TCRdb's TRBD1 call cannot be checked. From germline, CDR1 is SNHLY and CDR2 FYNNEI. This CDR3 is 13 amino acids long. The CDR3 spells CASTQGLTYEQYF.

The chain links TRBV4-2 to TRBJ2-3; TCRdb's assignment of TRBD2 cannot be checked, as there is no DNA. The CDR3 loop spans 15 amino acids. The V gene's germline CDR1 is LGHNA and CDR2 YNFKEQ. CDR3 region: CASSELAGGGDTQYF.

The rearrangement links TRBV11-2 to TRBJ2-5; TCRdb's D gene call, TRBD1, goes unchecked for lack of DNA. There are 15 residues in the CDR3. Germline V gives CDR1 SGHAT, CDR2 FQNNGV. CDR3: CASSLGMGAQETQYF.

J is TRBJ2-7 and V is TRBV3-1; TCRdb designates TRBD2, a call that cannot be tested without DNA. The CDR3 has 15 amino acids. Germline V CDR1 and CDR2: LGHDT, YNNKEL (reference sequence). The CDR3 loop reads CASSQSGTSPHEQYF.

The V gene is TRBV29-1, the J gene TRBJ2-1; TCRdb proposes TRBD1, but this gene call is untestable without DNA. This CDR3 contains 16 residues. CDR1 is SQVTM and CDR2 is ANQGSEA in the germline V gene. The CDR3 here is CSVESPDRTSYNEQFF.

The V call is TRBV10-3, the J call TRBJ1-3. This CDR3 comprises 15 residues. The germline V gene has CDR1 ENHRY and CDR2 SYGVKD. CDR3 region: CAASRSVLSGNTIYF.

The rearrangement joins TRBV6-9 to TRBJ2-5; TCRdb proposes TRBD1, but this gene call is untestable without DNA. The germline CDR1 and CDR2 sequences are MNHGY and SVAAGI. CDR3 length: 17 residues. This chain's CDR3 is CASRFPRGSVWRETQYF.

This chain links TRBV4-2 with TRBJ2-1; TCRdb returns TRBD2, unconfirmable since there is no DNA. This CDR3 is 14 amino acids long. Germline V gene sequence: CDR1 LGHNA, CDR2 YNFKEQ. CDR3 residues: CASSLSGGGNEQFF.

The gene calls are TRBV29-1 and TRBJ2-5; without DNA, the TCRdb call of TRBD1 cannot be checked. The CDR3 contains 14 residues. The V gene's germline CDR1 is SQVTM and CDR2 ANQGSEA. The CDR3 reads CSVEVISGWETQYF. Drawing the rest from reference TRBV29-1 and TRBJ2-5, the complete variable domain is SAVISQKPSRDICQRGTSLTIQCQVDSQVTMMFWYRQQPGQSLTLIATANQGSEATYESGFVIDKFPISRPNLTFSTLTVSNMSPEDSSIYLCSVEVISGWETQYFGPGTRLLVL.

The V call is TRBV7-9, the J call TRBJ2-1; the TCRdb D gene call, TRBD1, has no DNA to confirm it. The germline V gene has CDR1 SEHNR and CDR2 FQNEAQ (reference sequence). This CDR3 spans 16 amino acids. The CDR3: CASSSAGTESYNEQFF.

The rearrangement uses TRBV7-7 and TRBJ2-2; with no DNA, the TCRdb D assignment of TRBD1 cannot be verified. Germline loops: CDR1 SSHAT, CDR2 FNYEAQ (reference sequence). The CDR3 length is 13 residues. The CDR3 sequence: CAGSQTGAGELFF.

CDR3 sequence: CASRPDLNTEAFF. The chain joins TRBV5-1 to TRBJ1-1. The CDR3 runs 13 residues. The V gene's germline CDR1 is SGHRS and CDR2 YFSETQ.

The genes are TRBV18 and TRBJ2-5; TCRdb picks TRBD2, but there is no DNA to check that call. The length of the CDR3 is 16 residues. Germline CDR1 and CDR2: KGHSH and LQKENI. The CDR3 sequence: CASSLSAGPTEETQYF.

V gene TRBV4-2 combines with J gene TRBJ2-7; without DNA, the TCRdb call of TRBD1 cannot be checked. Germline V gene data show CDR1 as LGHNA and CDR2 as YNFKEQ. This CDR3 is built from 15 residues. Here the CDR3 reads CASSQGGTGSYEQYF.

The V call is TRBV5-5, the J call TRBJ1-1. This CDR3 contains 14 residues. Germline CDR1 is SGHKS and CDR2 is YYEKEE (reference sequence). CDR3 protein: CASSLGHLDTEAFF.

The V call is TRBV29-1, the J call TRBJ2-7; TCRdb reports TRBD1, a call that lacks DNA to check it against. The CDR3 runs to 12 residues. Looked up from germline, CDR1 is SQVTM and CDR2 is ANQGSEA. CDR3 region: CSVEGTGDEQYF.

The chain combines TRBV7-6 with TRBJ2-3; TCRdb indicates TRBD2, and absent DNA this call remains unverified. Germline CDR1 reads SGHVS; CDR2 reads FNYEAQ. The CDR3 has 16 amino acids. The CDR3 protein is CASSLGGLPSTDTQYF.

This chain links TRBV29-1 with TRBJ2-2; TCRdb designates TRBD2, a call that cannot be tested without DNA. The CDR3 sequence is 13 residues long. Germline V lookup: CDR1 SQVTM, CDR2 ANQGSEA. CDR3 in amino acids: CSVDAGTTGELFF.

The genes are TRBV10-3 and TRBJ2-1; lacking DNA, the TRBD2 call made by TCRdb goes unchecked. The CDR3 has 11 amino acids. The germline gives CDR1 ENHRY, CDR2 SYGVKD. This chain's CDR3 is CAINSGDEQFF.